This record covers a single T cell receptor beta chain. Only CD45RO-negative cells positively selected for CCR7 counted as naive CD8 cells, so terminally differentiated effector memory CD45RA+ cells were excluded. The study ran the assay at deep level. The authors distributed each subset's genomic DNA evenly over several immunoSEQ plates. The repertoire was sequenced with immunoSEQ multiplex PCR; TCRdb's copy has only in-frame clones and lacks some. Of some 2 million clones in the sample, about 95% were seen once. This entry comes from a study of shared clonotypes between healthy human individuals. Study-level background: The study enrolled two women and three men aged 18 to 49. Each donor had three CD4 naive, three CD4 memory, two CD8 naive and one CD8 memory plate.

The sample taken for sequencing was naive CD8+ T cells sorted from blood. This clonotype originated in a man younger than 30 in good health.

Written as DNA, the CDR3 is TGTGCCAGCATTACCGGGGGCGGTTGGGATGAAAAACTGTTTTTT. This translates into CASITGGGWDEKLFF. V is TRBV6-6 and J is TRBJ1-4, with D perhaps TRBD1 (6 bases). CDR1 is MNHNY and CDR2 is SVGAGI in the germline V gene (reference sequence). The CDR3 totals 15 residues. V was pared by 7 bases and J by 6 bases, with 18 bases between.